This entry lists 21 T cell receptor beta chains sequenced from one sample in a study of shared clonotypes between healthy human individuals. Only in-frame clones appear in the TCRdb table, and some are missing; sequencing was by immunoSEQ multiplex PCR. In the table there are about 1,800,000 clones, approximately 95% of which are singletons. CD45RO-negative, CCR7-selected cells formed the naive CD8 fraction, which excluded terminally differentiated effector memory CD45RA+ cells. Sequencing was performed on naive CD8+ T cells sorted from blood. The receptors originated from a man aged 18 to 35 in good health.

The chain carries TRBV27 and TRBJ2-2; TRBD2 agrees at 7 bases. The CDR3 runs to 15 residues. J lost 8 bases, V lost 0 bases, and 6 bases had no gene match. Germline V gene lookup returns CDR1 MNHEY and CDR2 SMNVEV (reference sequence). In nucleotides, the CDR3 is TGTGCCAGCAGTTTATCGACTAGCTCGGAGGGGGAGCTGTTTTTT. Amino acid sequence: CASSLSTSSEGELFF.

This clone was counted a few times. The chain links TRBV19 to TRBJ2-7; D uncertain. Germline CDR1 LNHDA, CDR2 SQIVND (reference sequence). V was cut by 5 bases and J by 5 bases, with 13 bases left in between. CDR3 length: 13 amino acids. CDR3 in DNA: TGTGCCAGTAGTTACTGGACGGCGGACGAGCAGTACTTC. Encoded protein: CASSYWTADEQYF.

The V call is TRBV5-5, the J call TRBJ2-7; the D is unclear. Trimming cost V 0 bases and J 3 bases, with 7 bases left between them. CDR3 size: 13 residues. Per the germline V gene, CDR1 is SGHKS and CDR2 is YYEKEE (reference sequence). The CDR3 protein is CASSLERFYEQYF. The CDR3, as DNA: TGTGCCAGCAGCTTGGAGAGATTCTACGAGCAGTACTTC.

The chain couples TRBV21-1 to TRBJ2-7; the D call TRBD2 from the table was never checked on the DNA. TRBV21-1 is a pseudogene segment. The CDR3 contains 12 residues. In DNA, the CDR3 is TGTGCCAGCAAGAAGGACGGGGGCGAGCAGTACTTC. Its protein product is CASKKDGGEQYF.

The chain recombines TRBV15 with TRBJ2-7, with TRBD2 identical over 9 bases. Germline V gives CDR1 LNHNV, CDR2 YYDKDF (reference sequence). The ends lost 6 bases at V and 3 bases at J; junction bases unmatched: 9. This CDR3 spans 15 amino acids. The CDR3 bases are TGTGCCACCAGGTCTAGCGGGATAATCGGCTACGAGCAGTACTTC. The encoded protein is CATRSSGIIGYEQYF.

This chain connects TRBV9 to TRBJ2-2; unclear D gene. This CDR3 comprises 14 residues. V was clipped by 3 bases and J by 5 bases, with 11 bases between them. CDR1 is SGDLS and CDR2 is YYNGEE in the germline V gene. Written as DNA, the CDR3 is TGTGCCAGCAGCGCCGTTCGGAAAACCGGGGAGCTGTTTTTT. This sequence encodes CASSAVRKTGELFF.

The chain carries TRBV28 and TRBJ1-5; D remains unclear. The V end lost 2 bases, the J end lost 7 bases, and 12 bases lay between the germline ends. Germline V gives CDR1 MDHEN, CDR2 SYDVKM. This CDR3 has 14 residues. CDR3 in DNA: TGTGCCAGCAGTTTAATCCGGGGTTTACAGCCCCAGCATTTT. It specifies CASSLIRGLQPQHF.

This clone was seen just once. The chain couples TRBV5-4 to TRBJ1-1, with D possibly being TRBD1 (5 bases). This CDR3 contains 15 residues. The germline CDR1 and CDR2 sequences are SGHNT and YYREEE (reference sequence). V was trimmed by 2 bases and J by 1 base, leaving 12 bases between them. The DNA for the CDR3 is TGTGCCAGCAGCTTAGTCCCGGGGGGGAACACTGAAGCTTTCTTT. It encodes CASSLVPGGNTEAFF.

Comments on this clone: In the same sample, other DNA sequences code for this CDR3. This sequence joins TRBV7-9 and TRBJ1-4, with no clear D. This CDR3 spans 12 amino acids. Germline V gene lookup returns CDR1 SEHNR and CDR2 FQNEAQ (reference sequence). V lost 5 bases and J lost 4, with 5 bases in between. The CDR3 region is CASSLDNEKLFF. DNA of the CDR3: TGTGCCAGCAGCCTAGATAATGAAAAACTGTTTTTT.

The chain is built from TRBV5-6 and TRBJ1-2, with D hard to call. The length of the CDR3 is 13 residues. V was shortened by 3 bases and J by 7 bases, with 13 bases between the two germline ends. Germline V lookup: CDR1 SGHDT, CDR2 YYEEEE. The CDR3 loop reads CASSWGGDFGYTF. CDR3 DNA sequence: TGTGCCAGCAGCTGGGGTGGGGATTTTGGCTACACCTTC.

The CDR3 spells CASSPDGSSYNSPLHF. In DNA form, the CDR3 reads TGTGCCAGCAGTCCGGACGGAAGCTCCTATAATTCACCCCTCCACTTT. This chain links TRBV27 with TRBJ1-6; D gene uncertain. The CDR3 runs to 16 residues. Trimming cost V 5 bases and J 0 bases, with 11 bases left between them. The germline V gene has CDR1 MNHEY and CDR2 SMNVEV (reference sequence).

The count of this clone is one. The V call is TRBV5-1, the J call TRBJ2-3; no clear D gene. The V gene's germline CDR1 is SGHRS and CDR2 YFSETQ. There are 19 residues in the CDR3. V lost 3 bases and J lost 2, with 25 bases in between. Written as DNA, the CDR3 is TGCGCCAGCAGCTCGGATACGTTTGGGTCGTCCCTAGTCACAGATACGCAGTATTTT. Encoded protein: CASSSDTFGSSLVTDTQYF.

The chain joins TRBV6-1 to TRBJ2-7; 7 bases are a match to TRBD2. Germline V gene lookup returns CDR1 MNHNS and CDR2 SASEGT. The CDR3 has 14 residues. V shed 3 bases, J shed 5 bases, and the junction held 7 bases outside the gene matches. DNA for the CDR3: TGTGCCAGCAGTGACTTGCCGGCGGGGGACGAGCAGTACTTC. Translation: CASSDLPAGDEQYF.

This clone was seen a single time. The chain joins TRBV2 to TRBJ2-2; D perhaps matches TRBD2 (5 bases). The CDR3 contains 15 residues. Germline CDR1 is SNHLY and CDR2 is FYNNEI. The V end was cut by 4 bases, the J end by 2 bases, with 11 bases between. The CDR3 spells CASSVETINTGELFF. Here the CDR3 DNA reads TGTGCCAGCAGTGTAGAGACTATAAACACCGGGGAGCTGTTTTTT.

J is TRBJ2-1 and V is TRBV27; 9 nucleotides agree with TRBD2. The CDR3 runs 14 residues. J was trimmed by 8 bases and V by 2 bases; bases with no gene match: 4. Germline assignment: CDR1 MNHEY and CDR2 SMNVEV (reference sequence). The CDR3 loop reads CASSLRLAGHEQFF. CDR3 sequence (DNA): TGTGCCAGCAGTTTACGGCTAGCGGGACATGAGCAGTTCTTC.

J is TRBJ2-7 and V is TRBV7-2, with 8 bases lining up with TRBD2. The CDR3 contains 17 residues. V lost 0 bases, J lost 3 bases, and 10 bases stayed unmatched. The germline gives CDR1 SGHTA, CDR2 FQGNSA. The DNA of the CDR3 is TGTGCCAGCAGCTTAGCGAGAGTCAGCGGGAGCAACTACGAGCAGTACTTC. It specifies CASSLARVSGSNYEQYF.

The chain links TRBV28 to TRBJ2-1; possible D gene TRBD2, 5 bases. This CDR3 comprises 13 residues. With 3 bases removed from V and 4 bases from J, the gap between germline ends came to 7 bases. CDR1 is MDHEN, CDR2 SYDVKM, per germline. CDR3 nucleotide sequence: TGTGCCAGCAGTTTTCTAGCTTACAATGAGCAGTTCTTC. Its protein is CASSFLAYNEQFF.

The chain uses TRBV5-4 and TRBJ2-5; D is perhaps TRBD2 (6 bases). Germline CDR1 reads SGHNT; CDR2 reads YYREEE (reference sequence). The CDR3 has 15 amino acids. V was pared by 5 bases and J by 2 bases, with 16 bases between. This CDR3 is CASSAGTLIQETQYF. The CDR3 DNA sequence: TGTGCCAGCAGTGCCGGGACTTTGATACAAGAGACCCAGTACTTC.

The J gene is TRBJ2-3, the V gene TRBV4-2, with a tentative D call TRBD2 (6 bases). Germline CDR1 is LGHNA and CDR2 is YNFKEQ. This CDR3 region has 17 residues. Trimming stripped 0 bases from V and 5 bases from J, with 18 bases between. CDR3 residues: CASSQESIGSVGDTQYF. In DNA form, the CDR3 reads TGTGCCAGCAGCCAAGAAAGTATCGGGAGTGTAGGAGATACGCAGTATTTT.

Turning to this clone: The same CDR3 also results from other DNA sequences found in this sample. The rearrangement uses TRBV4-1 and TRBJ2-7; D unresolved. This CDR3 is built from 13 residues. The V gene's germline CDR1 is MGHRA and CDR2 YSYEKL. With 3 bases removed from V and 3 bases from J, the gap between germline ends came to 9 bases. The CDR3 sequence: CASSQSEVYEQYF. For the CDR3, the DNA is TGCGCCAGCAGCCAGTCTGAAGTCTACGAGCAGTACTTC.

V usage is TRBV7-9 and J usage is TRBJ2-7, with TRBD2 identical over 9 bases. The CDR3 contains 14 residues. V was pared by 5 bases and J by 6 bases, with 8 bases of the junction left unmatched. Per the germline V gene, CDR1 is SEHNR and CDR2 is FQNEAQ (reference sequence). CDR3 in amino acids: CASSTAGGLSEQYF. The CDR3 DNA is TGTGCCAGCAGCACAGCGGGAGGTCTGTCCGAGCAGTACTTC.